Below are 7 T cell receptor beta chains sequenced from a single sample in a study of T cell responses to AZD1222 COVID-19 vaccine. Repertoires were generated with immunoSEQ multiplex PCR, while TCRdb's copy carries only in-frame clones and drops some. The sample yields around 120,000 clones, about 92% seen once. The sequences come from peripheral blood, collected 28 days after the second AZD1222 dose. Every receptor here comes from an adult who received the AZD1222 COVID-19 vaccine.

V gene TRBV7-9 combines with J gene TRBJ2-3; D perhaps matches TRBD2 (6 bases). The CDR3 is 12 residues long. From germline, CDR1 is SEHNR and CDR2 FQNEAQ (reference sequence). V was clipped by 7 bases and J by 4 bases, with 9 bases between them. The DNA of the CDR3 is TGTGCCAGCACCTGGGGGGCAGATACGCAGTATTTT. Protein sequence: CASTWGADTQYF. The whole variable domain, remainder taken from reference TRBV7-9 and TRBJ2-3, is DTGVSQNPRHKITKRGQNVTFRCDPISEHNRLYWYRQTLGQGPEFLTYFQNEAQLEKSRLLSDRFSAERPKGSFSTLEIQRTEQGDSAMYLCASTWGADTQYFGPGTRLTVL.

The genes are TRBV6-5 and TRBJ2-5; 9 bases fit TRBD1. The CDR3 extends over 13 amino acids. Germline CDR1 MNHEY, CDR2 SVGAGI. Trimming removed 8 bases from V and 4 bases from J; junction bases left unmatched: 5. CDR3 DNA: TGTGCCAGCCTAGGACAGGGGCCAGAGACCCAGTACTTC. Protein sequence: CASLGQGPETQYF.

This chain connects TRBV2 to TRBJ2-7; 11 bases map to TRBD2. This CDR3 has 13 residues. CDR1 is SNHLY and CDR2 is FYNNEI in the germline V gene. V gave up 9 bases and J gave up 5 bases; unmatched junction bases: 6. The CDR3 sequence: CASWTSGFHEQYF. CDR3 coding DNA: TGTGCCAGTTGGACTAGCGGGTTCCACGAGCAGTACTTC.

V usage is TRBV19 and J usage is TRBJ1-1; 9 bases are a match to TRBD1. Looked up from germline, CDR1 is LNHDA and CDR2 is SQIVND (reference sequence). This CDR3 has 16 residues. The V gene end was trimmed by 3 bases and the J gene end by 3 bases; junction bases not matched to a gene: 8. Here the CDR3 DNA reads TGTGCCAGTAGTATGGGGACAGGGCGCATCGACACTGAAGCTTTCTTT. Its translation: CASSMGTGRIDTEAFF.

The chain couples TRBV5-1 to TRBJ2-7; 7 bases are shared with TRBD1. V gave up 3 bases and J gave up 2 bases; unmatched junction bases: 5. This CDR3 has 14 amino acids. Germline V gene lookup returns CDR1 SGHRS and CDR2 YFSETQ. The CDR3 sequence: CASSWGQLTYEQYF. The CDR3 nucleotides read TGCGCCAGCAGCTGGGGACAGCTGACCTACGAGCAGTACTTC.

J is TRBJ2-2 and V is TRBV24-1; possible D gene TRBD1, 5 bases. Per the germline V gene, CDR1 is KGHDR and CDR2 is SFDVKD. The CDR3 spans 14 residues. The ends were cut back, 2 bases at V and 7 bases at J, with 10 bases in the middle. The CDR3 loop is CATSDSWGDGELFF. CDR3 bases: TGTGCCACCAGTGATTCCTGGGGCGACGGGGAGCTGTTTTTT.

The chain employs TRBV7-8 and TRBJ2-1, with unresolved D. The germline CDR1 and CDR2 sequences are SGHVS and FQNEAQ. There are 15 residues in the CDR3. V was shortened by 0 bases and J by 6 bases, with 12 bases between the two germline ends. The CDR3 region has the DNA TGTGCCAGCAGCTTAGCGAACTATGTCCGCAATGAGCAGTTCTTC. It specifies CASSLANYVRNEQFF.